These 26 T cell receptor beta chains were all obtained from the same sample, sequenced in a study of neurological immune-mediated disorders. Regarding time point: technical triplicate 2. TCRdb fed the 5' RACE reads into MiXCR, producing one record per CDR3 protein. The data contain more than 55,000 distinct CDR3 sequences, 20% to 30% of them singletons. What was sequenced was PBMCs. All receptors derive from a man aged 60 to 75 with HTLV-1-associated myelopathy (HAM/TSP).

This clonotype has ten or more counts. The genes are TRBV7-9 and TRBJ2-2; TRBD2 might be the D (6 bases). CDR1 is SEHNR, CDR2 FQNEAQ, per germline (reference sequence). V shed 5 bases and J shed 6 bases, with 28 bases lying between them. This CDR3 region has 19 residues. CDR3 sequence: CASSRDPPQRIGLPGELFF. DNA for the CDR3: TGTGCCAGCAGCCGAGATCCCCCCCAGCGAATAGGACTACCCGGGGAGCTGTTTTTT. The entire variable domain, with the rest obtained from reference TRBV7-9 and TRBJ2-2, is as follows: DTGVSQNPRHKITKRGQNVTFRCDPISEHNRLYWYRQTLGQGPEFLTYFQNEAQLEKSRLLSDRFSAERPKGSFSTLEIQRTEQGDSAMYLCASSRDPPQRIGLPGELFFGEGSRLTVL.

This clonotype was detected ten times or more. This rearrangement joins TRBV3-1 to TRBJ2-7; 7 bases fit TRBD1. The junction had 12 bases not matched to a gene; V was cut back by 1 base and J by 12 bases. The CDR3 runs 14 residues. The germline CDR1 and CDR2 sequences are LGHDT and YNNKEL (reference sequence). CDR3 nucleotide sequence: TGTGCCAGCAGCCAAGGACAGGGAGACGTCAACTGGTACTTC. Its translation is CASSQGQGDVNWYF.

This clonotype was counted ten times or more. The gene calls are TRBV20-1 and TRBJ2-7; 13 nucleotides align to TRBD2. This CDR3 spans 14 amino acids. Germline V gene lookup returns CDR1 DFQATT and CDR2 SNEGSKA (reference sequence). V was clipped by 3 bases and J by 7 bases; unmatched bases: 6. Here the CDR3 reads CSARGLAGFVEQYF. In DNA form, the CDR3 reads TGCAGTGCTAGGGGACTAGCGGGATTTGTTGAGCAGTACTTC.

This clonotype was detected many times. The chain carries TRBV5-1 and TRBJ1-1, with D unclear. V was trimmed by 7 bases and J by 0 bases, leaving 10 bases between them. Germline V gene data show CDR1 as SGHRS and CDR2 as YFSETQ. The CDR3 has 13 amino acids. The CDR3 coding sequence is TGCGCCAGCGCCACTACCATGAACACTGAAGCTTTCTTT. This encodes CASATTMNTEAFF.

Many counts were recorded for this clonotype. The chain recombines TRBV10-2 with TRBJ2-2; 9 bases are shared with TRBD1. Germline V CDR1 and CDR2: WSHSY, SAAADI. Trimming at V came to 3 bases and at J to 4 bases, leaving 6 bases not matched to a gene. The CDR3 totals 16 residues. CDR3 protein: CASSDIGTGITGELFF. CDR3 sequence (DNA): TGCGCCAGCAGTGATATAGGGACAGGGATCACCGGGGAGCTGTTTTTT.

This clonotype was found a few times. The rearrangement joins TRBV20-1 to TRBJ1-4; tentative D call: TRBD1 (5 bases). The CDR3 has 13 residues. Trimming removed 6 bases at V and 4 bases at J, with 12 bases between. Germline V CDR1 and CDR2: DFQATT, SNEGSKA (reference sequence). CDR3 coding DNA: TGCAGTGCCCCCTGGACACTTAATGAAAAACTGTTTTTT. This gives the protein CSAPWTLNEKLFF.

Comments on this clonotype: A much larger clone lies a single base off, so this may be a read error. The CDR3 protein is CASRIGTVEKLFF. DNA of the CDR3: TGTGCCAGCAGAATAGGGACGGTTGAAAAACTGTTTTTT. J is TRBJ1-4 and V is TRBV12-3 or TRBV12-4; D might be TRBD1 (5 bases). The CDR3 runs to 13 residues. With 6 bases removed from V and 7 bases from J, the gap between germline ends came to 12 bases.

This clonotype was observed at least ten times. This chain joins TRBV5-5 and TRBJ1-5; D gene unclear. The CDR3 covers 15 residues. Deletions cut 0 bases from V and 0 bases from J, with 7 bases between. CDR1 is SGHKS and CDR2 is YYEKEE in the germline V gene (reference sequence). CDR3 amino acids: CASSLEGTSNQPQHF. CDR3 coding DNA: TGTGCCAGCAGCTTGGAGGGAACTAGCAATCAGCCCCAGCATTTT.

The chain couples TRBV18 to TRBJ1-1; the D gene is possibly TRBD1 (6 bases). Germline assignment: CDR1 KGHSH and CDR2 LQKENI. The germline V and J ends were trimmed by 2 bases and 0 bases, with 22 bases remaining between them. This CDR3 contains 19 residues. The CDR3: CASSPVPLRLGAVNTEAFF. The DNA for the CDR3 is TGTGCCAGCTCACCAGTCCCCCTACGATTGGGGGCGGTGAACACTGAAGCTTTCTTT.

This clonotype turned up a few times. The chain carries TRBV28 and TRBJ2-7, with D unclear. Germline V gene sequence: CDR1 MDHEN, CDR2 SYDVKM. V was pared by 6 bases and J by 4 bases, with 7 bases between. The CDR3 has 11 residues. Here the CDR3 DNA reads TGTGCCAGCAGCATGAGATACGAGCAGTACTTC. This encodes CASSMRYEQYF.

J is TRBJ1-5 and V is TRBV6-1; D is uncertain. Germline CDR1 reads MNHNS; CDR2 reads SASEGT. The CDR3 covers 15 residues. Trimming removed 6 bases from V and 8 bases from J, with 20 bases in between. As DNA, the CDR3 is TGTGCCAGCAGCGTGGGCCCCTGGAGAAATAAGCCCCAGCATTTT. Protein sequence: CASSVGPWRNKPQHF.

The chain couples TRBV20-1 to TRBJ2-7, with 13 bases matching TRBD2. V was pared by 5 bases and J by 12 bases, with 4 bases of the junction left unmatched. The CDR3 extends over 11 amino acids. CDR1 and CDR2 (germline): DFQATT, SNEGSKA (reference sequence). The CDR3 DNA follows: TGCAGTGCTCTTCGGACTAGCGGGAGGTACTTC. Translating it yields CSALRTSGRYF.

In this sample, this clonotype turned up many times. The V gene is TRBV28, the J gene TRBJ1-5; 7 positions agree with TRBD1. J lost 6 bases, V lost 7 bases, and 15 bases had no gene match. In germline, CDR1 is MDHEN, CDR2 SYDVKM. This CDR3 contains 16 residues. DNA for the CDR3: TGTGCCAGCACCCTCTTCCCCGGGACAGCGGGTCAGCCCCAGCATTTT. It specifies CASTLFPGTAGQPQHF.

The chain is built from TRBV24-1 and TRBJ2-1; 7 nucleotides align to TRBD2. This CDR3 contains 17 residues. V lost 2 bases, J lost 0 bases, and 6 bases stayed unmatched. Germline V gives CDR1 KGHDR, CDR2 SFDVKD. This CDR3 reads CATSDSRLAGSYNEQFF. The CDR3, as DNA: TGTGCCACCAGTGATTCCAGGTTAGCGGGCTCCTACAATGAGCAGTTCTTC.

This clonotype has a count of ten or more. This rearrangement joins TRBV20-1 to TRBJ1-3; D unclear. The ends were cut back, 5 bases at V and 4 bases at J, with 6 bases in the middle. Germline V gene data show CDR1 as DFQATT and CDR2 as SNEGSKA (reference sequence). CDR3 length: 11 amino acids. The CDR3 is CSALGGNTIYF. DNA for the CDR3: TGCAGTGCTCTGGGGGGAAACACCATATATTTT.

This chain joins TRBV5-6 and TRBJ1-5; a possible D gene is TRBD1 (6 bases). CDR1 SGHDT and CDR2 YYEEEE come from the germline V gene. V dropped 4 bases and J dropped 4 bases, with 12 bases sitting between them. The CDR3 sequence is 14 residues long. CDR3 bases: TGTGCCAGCAGCCAGGACAGTTGGAATCAGCCCCAGCATTTT. Translated: CASSQDSWNQPQHF.

The table lists this clonotype with a few counts. V gene TRBV24-1 combines with J gene TRBJ1-5, with 7 positions matching TRBD1. Germline CDR1 reads KGHDR; CDR2 reads SFDVKD. This CDR3 contains 18 residues. V lost 5 bases, J lost 5 bases, and 17 bases stayed unmatched. CDR3 coding DNA: TGTGCCACCAGTGTCTTGGGGGGAGAGGGGGCCAGGGATCAGCCCCAGCATTTT. It is translated as CATSVLGGEGARDQPQHF.

The table lists this clonotype with many counts. This chain joins TRBV5-1 and TRBJ2-5; 7 nucleotides match TRBD2. Germline lookup yields CDR1 SGHRS and CDR2 YFSETQ. The CDR3 extends over 14 amino acids. After removal of 0 bases from V and 4 bases from J, the junction contained 3 bases not matched to a gene. DNA for the CDR3: TGCGCCAGCAGCTTGGAGGGAGGGCCAGAGACCCAGTACTTC. Protein sequence: CASSLEGGPETQYF.

This clonotype occurred many times. The chain is built from TRBV14 and TRBJ2-3; tentative D call: TRBD2 (6 bases). The CDR3 contains 15 residues. Trimming removed 5 bases from V and 4 bases from J, with 16 bases in between. Germline V gene lookup returns CDR1 SGHDN and CDR2 FVKESK. CDR3 in DNA: TGTGCCAGCAGCTCCGGGACCTCGGGGGCAGATACGCAGTATTTT. This encodes CASSSGTSGADTQYF.

The chain carries TRBV10-3 and TRBJ2-7, with D perhaps matching TRBD2 (6 bases). This CDR3 has 13 residues. V was pared by 7 bases and J by 2 bases, with 12 bases between. Germline CDR1 and CDR2: ENHRY and SYGVKD. CDR3 residues: CAIKGGDTYEQYF. CDR3 DNA: TGTGCCATCAAGGGCGGGGATACCTACGAGCAGTACTTC.

This clonotype was seen repeatedly, ten times or more. This chain uses TRBV7-2 with TRBJ2-7; tentatively, D is TRBD1 or TRBD2 (6 bases each). Looked up from germline, CDR1 is SGHTA and CDR2 is FQGNSA. This CDR3 is built from 13 residues. Trimming pared 4 bases from V and 2 bases from J, leaving 9 bases between. The CDR3: CASSSRGAYEQYF. The CDR3 nucleotides are TGTGCCAGCAGCTCTAGGGGGGCCTACGAGCAGTACTTC.

This clonotype came up many times. V gene TRBV20-1 combines with J gene TRBJ1-1; D not certain. Germline CDR1 reads DFQATT; CDR2 reads SNEGSKA (reference sequence). V was clipped by 1 base and J by 0 bases, with 9 bases between them. The CDR3 runs 14 residues. The CDR3 DNA follows: TGCAGTGCTAGAGGAGGAATAATGAACACTGAAGCTTTCTTT. This codes for CSARGGIMNTEAFF.

The chain links TRBV28 to TRBJ1-6; D remains unclear. Germline loops: CDR1 MDHEN, CDR2 SYDVKM. V gave up 5 bases and J gave up 6 bases, with 11 bases separating them. The CDR3 loop spans 14 amino acids. The CDR3 DNA reads TGTGCCAGCAGTGTCGGTATTAGTAATTCACCCCTCCACTTT. It yields the protein CASSVGISNSPLHF. Full variable domain (outside the CDR3, taken from reference TRBV28 and TRBJ1-6): DVKVTQSSRYLVKRTGEKVFLECVQDMDHENMFWYRQDPGLGLRLIYFSYDVKMKEKGDIPEGYSVSREKKERFSLILESASTNQTSMYLCASSVGISNSPLHFGNGTRLTVT.

This clonotype was found many times. V and J are TRBV5-1 and TRBJ2-1, with D perhaps TRBD1 (6 bases). The CDR3 extends over 17 amino acids. Germline CDR1 and CDR2: SGHRS and YFSETQ. V lost 2 bases, J lost 5 bases, and 20 bases lay in between. For the CDR3, the DNA is TGCGCCAGCAGCTTAGGAAGGTCCGGGACAATCAACAATGAGCAGTTCTTC. Encoded protein: CASSLGRSGTINNEQFF.

This clonotype was recorded many times. This sequence joins TRBV12-3 or TRBV12-4 and TRBJ1-2; 8 bases are a match to TRBD1. V was clipped by 2 bases and J by 6 bases; unmatched bases: 17. The CDR3 loop spans 18 amino acids. The DNA of the CDR3 is TGTGCCAGCAGTTTATCACAGTTACGGAGGGCAGGGGGCGATGGCTACACCTTC. This translates into CASSLSQLRRAGGDGYTF.

This clonotype was observed at least ten times. The CDR3: CASTLLAGGIDNEQFF. CDR3 bases: TGTGCCAGTACTCTATTAGCGGGAGGGATCGACAATGAGCAGTTCTTC. This rearrangement joins TRBV19 to TRBJ2-1, with TRBD2 matching 11 bases. Germline CDR1 reads LNHDA; CDR2 reads SQIVND (reference sequence). The CDR3 is made up of 16 amino acids. V trimming: 7 bases; J trimming: 5 bases; junction bases outside the gene matches: 10.